This T cell receptor beta chain came from a study of shared clonotypes between healthy human individuals. The study, taken as a whole, reports: Among donors, the sharing of clonotypes was expected to be influenced by sequencing depth.

This CDR3 is 13 amino acids long. Germline lookup yields CDR1 MDHEN and CDR2 SYDVKM. Trimming removed 3 bases from V and 10 bases from J; junction bases left unmatched: 6. Generated by immunoSEQ multiplex PCR, the TCRdb table keeps only in-frame clones and is missing some. The sample comprises approximately 640,000 clones, roughly 91% of which are singletons, and 30% to 35% rests with the top ten. With regard to this clone: Its antigen remains unknown.

Healthy HIV-negative adults without recent acute infections or vaccinations served as donors. What was sequenced was memory CD8+ T cells from PBMCs. This sample's subset: CD45RO+ cells pooled with CCR7-negative TemRA cells. The chain uses TRBV28 and TRBJ1-2; 9 bases are shared with TRBD1. The source is a man aged 18 to 35 in good health. Some clones in this sample may be carry-over from other donors' samples. The CDR3 region is CASSLPGQGTYTF. In DNA, the CDR3 is TGTGCCAGCAGTTTGCCGGGACAGGGCACCTACACCTTC.